These 24 T cell receptor beta chains were all obtained from the same sample, sequenced in a study of OX40 agonist ivuxolimab in advanced cancers. Data came from immunoSEQ multiplex PCR; TCRdb stores just in-frame clones and leaves some out. The table shows roughly 34,000 clones, with over 90% occurring only once. This sample comprised CD4+ or CD8+ T cells sorted from blood, obtained in a trial of the OX40 agonist ivuxolimab. The source is an adult with an advanced solid tumor such as melanoma, head and neck, liver or kidney cancer.

The chain uses TRBV7-9 and TRBJ1-1; possible D gene TRBD1, 6 bases. V gave up 7 bases and J gave up 1 base, with 16 bases separating them. The length of the CDR3 is 15 residues. Germline-derived CDR1 and CDR2 are SEHNR and FQNEAQ (reference sequence). The CDR3 loop is CASNPTGVRNTEAFF. CDR3 sequence (DNA): TGTGCCAGCAACCCGACAGGAGTGAGGAACACTGAAGCTTTCTTT.

The J gene is TRBJ1-2, the V gene TRBV10-3; D is uncertain. Germline-derived CDR1 and CDR2 are ENHRY and SYGVKD. V gave up 2 bases and J gave up 3 bases, with 7 bases separating them. The CDR3 has 13 residues. CDR3 sequence: CAISEGSDYGYTF. The CDR3 DNA reads as TGTGCCATCAGTGAGGGATCGGACTATGGCTACACCTTC.

The chain employs TRBV18 and TRBJ2-7; TRBD2 might be the D (6 bases). Germline V gene data show CDR1 as KGHSH and CDR2 as LQKENI. Trimming removed 8 bases at V and 3 bases at J, with 14 bases between. The CDR3 spans 13 residues. CDR3 DNA: TGTGCCAGCCAAGGTGGCGGGAACTACGAGCAGTACTTC. Amino acids: CASQGGGNYEQYF.

The chain joins TRBV10-3 to TRBJ1-6, with D possibly TRBD1 on 5 matching bases. The V and J ends lost 2 bases and 7 bases respectively, with 15 bases between them. Germline CDR1 and CDR2: ENHRY and SYGVKD. The CDR3 contains 16 residues. This chain's CDR3 is CAISELPDTENSPLHF. The CDR3 DNA reads as TGTGCCATCAGTGAGCTCCCGGACACGGAGAATTCACCCCTCCACTTT.

The chain uses TRBV7-9 and TRBJ2-3; TRBD1 might be the D (6 bases). Trimming pared 5 bases from V and 0 bases from J, leaving 9 bases between. Germline assignment: CDR1 SEHNR and CDR2 FQNEAQ (reference sequence). CDR3 length: 14 residues. The CDR3 sequence is CASSIGQSTDTQYF. In DNA form, the CDR3 reads TGTGCCAGCAGCATAGGACAGAGCACAGATACGCAGTATTTT. The whole variable domain, remainder taken from reference TRBV7-9 and TRBJ2-3, is DTGVSQNPRHKITKRGQNVTFRCDPISEHNRLYWYRQTLGQGPEFLTYFQNEAQLEKSRLLSDRFSAERPKGSFSTLEIQRTEQGDSAMYLCASSIGQSTDTQYFGPGTRLTVL.

The chain is built from TRBV28 and TRBJ1-5; perhaps TRBD1 as D (5 bases). Germline CDR1 and CDR2: MDHEN and SYDVKM. Deletions cut 6 bases from V and 4 bases from J, with 13 bases between. This CDR3 contains 14 residues. The CDR3 DNA reads as TGTGCCAGCAGGCTATCGACAGAGAATCAGCCCCAGCATTTT. Translating gives CASRLSTENQPQHF.

The chain has TRBV10-3 and TRBJ2-7; D not resolved. The V gene lost 0 bases and the J gene lost 5 bases, with 5 bases spanning the gap. CDR3 length: 12 amino acids. CDR1 is ENHRY, CDR2 SYGVKD, per germline. The DNA of the CDR3 is TGTGCCATCAGTGAGTCGATTAACGAGCAGTACTTC. This gives the protein CAISESINEQYF.

This clone has just a few counts. CDR3 nucleotide sequence: TGTGCCAGCAGTCCACCGCCCGTCCCTAATGAAGCTTTCTTT. It encodes CASSPPPVPNEAFF. The J gene is TRBJ1-1, the V gene TRBV28, with unresolved D. CDR1 MDHEN and CDR2 SYDVKM come from the germline V gene. The V end lost 5 bases, the J end lost 7 bases, and 17 bases lay between the germline ends. The CDR3 extends over 14 amino acids.

V usage is TRBV7-9 and J usage is TRBJ1-3; D perhaps matches TRBD1 (6 bases). This CDR3 comprises 16 residues. V gave up 4 bases and J gave up 0 bases, with 13 bases separating them. Germline CDR1 is SEHNR and CDR2 is FQNEAQ (reference sequence). CDR3 in amino acids: CASSSEDSPSGNTIYF. The CDR3 DNA reads as TGTGCCAGCAGCTCAGAGGACAGTCCCTCTGGAAACACCATATATTTT.

This clone has just one count. J is TRBJ1-1 and V is TRBV27, with D perhaps matching TRBD1 (5 bases). Germline CDR1 and CDR2: MNHEY and SMNVEV (reference sequence). The CDR3 consists of 14 residues. V lost 3 bases and J lost 4, with 12 bases in between. The CDR3 DNA is TGTGCCAGCAGTTTTTCAGGGTGGGGCACTGAAGCTTTCTTT. Its protein is CASSFSGWGTEAFF.

The chain employs TRBV2 and TRBJ2-7; the match to TRBD2 covers 10 bases. This CDR3 region has 16 residues. Trimming at V came to 1 base and at J to 0 bases, leaving 3 bases not matched to a gene. CDR1 and CDR2 (germline): SNHLY, FYNNEI. In DNA, the CDR3 is TGTGCCAGCAGTGAAGGGCTAGCGGGGGTCTCCTACGAGCAGTACTTC. Its translation is CASSEGLAGVSYEQYF.

V is TRBV6-6 and J is TRBJ1-2; TRBD1 agrees at 7 bases. Unmatched junction bases numbered 7, after V lost 6 bases and J lost 3 bases. The V gene's germline CDR1 is MNHNY and CDR2 SVGAGI (reference sequence). The CDR3 is 14 residues long. CDR3 protein: CASRGNDRDYGYTF. CDR3 DNA sequence: TGTGCCAGCAGGGGTAACGACAGGGACTATGGCTACACCTTC.

The sample holds one count of this clone. This sequence joins TRBV7-8 and TRBJ1-5; possibly TRBD1 for D (6 bases). Germline CDR1 SGHVS, CDR2 FQNEAQ. This CDR3 region has 17 residues. V shed 5 bases and J shed 1 base, with 18 bases lying between them. The CDR3 here is CASSRQRGGGSNQPQHF. CDR3 nucleotides: TGTGCCAGCAGCCGTCAAAGAGGGGGGGGGAGCAATCAGCCCCAGCATTTT.

V is TRBV2 and J is TRBJ2-1; 12 positions match TRBD2. CDR1 and CDR2 from the germline V gene are SNHLY and FYNNEI. The CDR3 spans 18 residues. The V gene end was trimmed by 5 bases and the J gene end by 0 bases; junction bases not matched to a gene: 8. The DNA of the CDR3 is TGTGCCAGCAGTCGAAGGACTAGCGGGGTCAGCTCCTACAATGAGCAGTTCTTC. Protein sequence: CASSRRTSGVSSYNEQFF.

The gene calls are TRBV5-4 and TRBJ1-1; TRBD1 matches 10 bases. V trimming: 6 bases; J trimming: 5 bases; junction bases outside the gene matches: 13. The germline gives CDR1 SGHNT, CDR2 YYREEE (reference sequence). The CDR3 spans 16 residues. CDR3 sequence reads: CASITEPGTGETEAFF. The CDR3 DNA reads as TGTGCCAGCATCACTGAACCCGGGACAGGGGAGACTGAAGCTTTCTTT.

This clone has more than one count but fewer than ten. This chain's CDR3 is CASSYDGAGNTIYF. The CDR3 DNA is TGTGCCAGCAGTTACGATGGTGCCGGAAACACCATATATTTT. The rearrangement links TRBV6-5 to TRBJ1-3; no clear D gene. V lost 2 bases to trimming and J lost 4 bases, with 9 bases between them. The CDR3 is 14 residues long. Germline lookup yields CDR1 MNHEY and CDR2 SVGAGI.

This clone was observed a single time. V usage is TRBV7-8 and J usage is TRBJ2-3; 8 bases match TRBD1. V shed 5 bases, J shed 3 bases, and the junction held 7 bases outside the gene matches. The CDR3 is 15 residues long. The germline V gene has CDR1 SGHVS and CDR2 FQNEAQ. The CDR3 is CASSLDRARTDTQYF. The DNA for the CDR3 is TGTGCCAGCAGCCTGGACAGGGCCAGAACAGATACGCAGTATTTT. Supplemented by reference TRBV7-8 and TRBJ2-3, the full variable domain reads GAGVSQSPRYKVAKRGQDVALRCDPISGHVSLFWYQQALGQGPEFLTYFQNEAQLDKSGLPSDRFFAERPEGSVSTLKIQRTQQEDSAVYLCASSLDRARTDTQYFGPGTRLTVL.

The sample holds one count of this clone. This chain links TRBV19 with TRBJ1-2; 8 positions agree with TRBD1. The CDR3 has 14 amino acids. The V gene end was trimmed by 5 bases and the J gene end by 4 bases; junction bases not matched to a gene: 6. Germline CDR1 LNHDA, CDR2 SQIVND (reference sequence). CDR3 loop: CASSPRTGRYGYTF. The CDR3 nucleotides read TGTGCCAGTAGTCCGCGGACAGGGCGCTATGGCTACACCTTC.

This chain connects TRBV5-1 to TRBJ1-2; 9 bases agree with TRBD1. This CDR3 region has 14 residues. The germline V gene encodes CDR1 SGHRS and CDR2 YFSETQ. V dropped 4 bases and J dropped 4; count of bases not matched to a gene: 5. The CDR3 loop reads CASSPGTGLYGYTF. DNA of the CDR3: TGCGCCAGCAGCCCCGGGACAGGGCTCTATGGCTACACCTTC. Using reference TRBV5-1 and TRBJ1-2 for the parts outside the CDR3, the full variable domain is KAGVTQTPRYLIKTRGQQVTLSCSPISGHRSVSWYQQTPGQGLQFLFEYFSETQRNKGNFPGRFSGRQFSNSRSEMNVSTLELGDSALYLCASSPGTGLYGYTFGSGTRLTVV.

The rearrangement uses TRBV7-2 and TRBJ2-3; 8 bases are a match to TRBD2. Unmatched junction bases numbered 16, after V lost 3 bases and J lost 2 bases. The CDR3 totals 19 residues. The germline V gene encodes CDR1 SGHTA and CDR2 FQGNSA. CDR3 residues: CASSLRGFGAGAYTDTQYF. The CDR3 bases are TGTGCCAGCAGCTTGCGGGGGTTTGGAGCGGGAGCGTACACAGATACGCAGTATTTT. The variable domain in full, with the rest retrieved from reference TRBV7-2 and TRBJ2-3, is GAGVSQSPSNKVTEKGKDVELRCDPISGHTALYWYRQSLGQGLEFLIYFQGNSAPDKSGLPSDRFSAERTGGSVSTLTIQRTQQEDSAVYLCASSLRGFGAGAYTDTQYFGPGTRLTVL.

As to this clone: Other DNA variants within this sample encode the same CDR3. This rearrangement joins TRBV4-1 to TRBJ1-4; 10 nucleotides agree with TRBD1. Germline CDR1 reads MGHRA; CDR2 reads YSYEKL. V was pared by 3 bases and J by 8 bases, with 3 bases of the junction left unmatched. The CDR3 has 14 amino acids. In DNA form, the CDR3 reads TGCGCCAGCAGCCAGGGACAGGGGAACGAAAAACTGTTTTTT. Its translation: CASSQGQGNEKLFF.

The genes are TRBV7-6 and TRBJ2-1; 7 bases match TRBD1. Germline assignment: CDR1 SGHVS and CDR2 FNYEAQ. This CDR3 region has 15 residues. Trimming removed 7 bases from V and 2 bases from J; junction bases left unmatched: 8. The DNA of the CDR3 is TGTGCCAGCACTAGGGGGCAGGGAACCTACAATGAGCAGTTCTTC. Amino acids: CASTRGQGTYNEQFF. Using reference TRBV7-6 and TRBJ2-1 for the parts outside the CDR3, the full variable domain is GAGVSQSPRYKVTKRGQDVALRCDPISGHVSLYWYRQALGQGPEFLTYFNYEAQQDKSGLPNDRFSAERPEGSISTLTIQRTEQRDSAMYRCASTRGQGTYNEQFFGPGTRLTVL.

The CDR3 reads CASSLAQGIGYGYTF. The DNA of the CDR3 is TGTGCCAGCAGCTTAGCGCAGGGGATAGGATATGGCTACACCTTC. The chain combines TRBV7-8 with TRBJ1-2; maybe TRBD1 (6 bases). Trimming removed 0 bases from V and 5 bases from J, with 13 bases in between. Germline V gene lookup returns CDR1 SGHVS and CDR2 FQNEAQ. CDR3 length: 15 amino acids. Supplemented by reference TRBV7-8 and TRBJ1-2, the full variable domain reads GAGVSQSPRYKVAKRGQDVALRCDPISGHVSLFWYQQALGQGPEFLTYFQNEAQLDKSGLPSDRFFAERPEGSVSTLKIQRTQQEDSAVYLCASSLAQGIGYGYTFGSGTRLTVV.

This chain uses TRBV9 with TRBJ2-2; D is undetermined. V shed 1 base and J shed 6 bases, with 7 bases lying between them. Germline assignment: CDR1 SGDLS and CDR2 YYNGEE. The CDR3 has 13 residues. The CDR3 sequence is CASSVWVSGELFF. As DNA, the CDR3 is TGTGCCAGCAGCGTATGGGTCTCCGGGGAGCTGTTTTTT.